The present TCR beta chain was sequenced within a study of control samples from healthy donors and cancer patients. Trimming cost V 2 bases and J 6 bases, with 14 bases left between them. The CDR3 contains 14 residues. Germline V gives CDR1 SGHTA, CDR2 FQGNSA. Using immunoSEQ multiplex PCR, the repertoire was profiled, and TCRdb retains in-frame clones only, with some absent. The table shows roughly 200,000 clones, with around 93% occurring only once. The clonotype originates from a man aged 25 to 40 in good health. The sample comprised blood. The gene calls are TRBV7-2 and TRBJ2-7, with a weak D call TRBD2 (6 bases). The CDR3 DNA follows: TGTGCCAGCAGCTTACTAGCGTCTTCGTCCGAGCAGTACTTC. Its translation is CASSLLASSSEQYF.